The 13 T cell receptor beta chains below all came from one sample that was sequenced in a study of T cell changes during pregnancy in multiple sclerosis. TCRdb's copy holds only in-frame clones and misses some; the assay was immunoSEQ multiplex PCR. The sample lists about 59,000 clones, about 86% occurring once. What was sequenced was peripheral blood from another person, used as feeder cells. The receptors come from a human donor whose cells served as feeder cells for cultures in a pregnancy study.

Here the CDR3 reads CASSLNRGSSYNEQFF. The CDR3 DNA sequence: TGTGCCAGCAGCTTAAACAGGGGGAGCTCCTACAATGAGCAGTTCTTC. This rearrangement joins TRBV7-2 to TRBJ2-1; 8 nucleotides align to TRBD1. The CDR3 covers 16 residues. The germline V gene encodes CDR1 SGHTA and CDR2 FQGNSA. V was pared by 2 bases and J by 0 bases, with 3 bases of the junction left unmatched.

The chain combines TRBV18 with TRBJ1-1; 8 bases are shared with TRBD1. CDR1 and CDR2 from the germline V gene are KGHSH and LQKENI. With 0 bases clipped from V and 1 base from J, the junction kept 4 bases outside the gene matches. The CDR3 contains 16 residues. Here the CDR3 DNA reads TGTGCCAGCTCACCACCGTCAGGGGGCACGAACACTGAAGCTTTCTTT. Translated: CASSPPSGGTNTEAFF. Looking up the rest from reference TRBV18 and TRBJ1-1 gives the full variable domain: NAGVMQNPRHLVRRRGQEARLRCSPMKGHSHVYWYRQLPEEGLKFMVYLQKENIIDESGMPKERFSAEFPKEGPSILRIQQVVRGDSAAYFCASSPPSGGTNTEAFFGQGTRLTVV.

The V and J genes are TRBV27 and TRBJ2-7; TRBD1 matches at 8 bases. The CDR3 length is 14 residues. V shed 3 bases, J shed 1 base, and the junction held 2 bases outside the gene matches. From germline, CDR1 is MNHEY and CDR2 SMNVEV (reference sequence). This chain's CDR3 is CASSFTGGSYEQYF. The CDR3 region has the DNA TGTGCCAGCAGTTTTACAGGGGGATCCTACGAGCAGTACTTC.

The sample holds a few counts of this clone. The chain has TRBV4-1 and TRBJ2-6, with D unclear. CDR3 size: 12 residues. The germline V gene has CDR1 MGHRA and CDR2 YSYEKL. Trimming left V 3 bases short and J 7 bases short, with 4 bases between. The CDR3 DNA is TGCGCCAGCAGCCACAGTGCCAACGTCCTGACTTTC. Amino acid sequence: CASSHSANVLTF.

This chain links TRBV4-1 with TRBJ2-1, with 13 bases matching TRBD2. The CDR3 is 17 residues long. Germline V gene data show CDR1 as MGHRA and CDR2 as YSYEKL. J was trimmed by 8 bases and V by 5 bases; bases with no gene match: 12. CDR3 in DNA: TGCGCCAGCAGCAAAAAAGGACTAGCGGGAGCGTACCATGAGCAGTTCTTC. Protein product: CASSKKGLAGAYHEQFF.

As DNA, the CDR3 is TGCGCCAGCAGCACCCTAGCGGGGGGACGCCTCGGGGAGCAGTTCTTC. The encoded protein is CASSTLAGGRLGEQFF. The genes are TRBV5-1 and TRBJ2-1; 11 bases line up with TRBD2. V was pared by 4 bases and J by 10 bases, with 13 bases of the junction left unmatched. The CDR3 has 16 residues. CDR1 and CDR2 from the germline V gene are SGHRS and YFSETQ.

The chain is built from TRBV6-5 and TRBJ1-3, with D hard to call. The CDR3 consists of 13 residues. The V end was cut by 2 bases, the J end by 6 bases, with 8 bases between. Germline CDR1 and CDR2: MNHEY and SVGAGI. The CDR3 DNA follows: TGTGCCAGCAGTTACAACCGGGAAAACACCATATATTTT. This sequence encodes CASSYNRENTIYF.

The chain links TRBV29-1 to TRBJ1-2, with 7 bases identical to TRBD1. Per germline, CDR1 SQVTM and CDR2 ANQGSEA. V dropped 6 bases and J dropped 4; count of bases not matched to a gene: 11. The CDR3 has 14 residues. The CDR3 DNA follows: TGCAGCGTGGTGACAGGGACCCTTCTCTATGGCTACACCTTC. Translating gives CSVVTGTLLYGYTF.

This chain joins TRBV29-1 and TRBJ1-1, with a tentative D call TRBD1 (5 bases). The V and J ends lost 3 bases and 1 base respectively, with 6 bases between them. The CDR3 is made up of 12 amino acids. The germline V gene has CDR1 SQVTM and CDR2 ANQGSEA. CDR3 in DNA: TGCAGCGTTGATCAGGGGAACACTGAAGCTTTCTTT. This sequence encodes CSVDQGNTEAFF.

The chain joins TRBV9 to TRBJ1-2; the match to TRBD1 covers 8 bases. Losses at the gene ends were 1 base for V and 4 bases for J; bases not matched to a gene: 6. The CDR3 consists of 15 residues. Germline V gene lookup returns CDR1 SGDLS and CDR2 YYNGEE. CDR3 DNA sequence: TGTGCCAGCAGCGTATTACAGGGGGGAGGCTATGGCTACACCTTC. Amino acids: CASSVLQGGGYGYTF.

The chain carries TRBV5-1 and TRBJ2-3; D call uncertain. Per germline, CDR1 SGHRS and CDR2 YFSETQ. The V gene lost 1 base and the J gene lost 4 bases, with 4 bases spanning the gap. CDR3 length: 12 residues. CDR3 sequence (DNA): TGCGCCAGCAGCTTGCGGGCAGATACGCAGTATTTT. As protein: CASSLRADTQYF.

This CDR3 reads CASSLVQEYSYNEQFF. In nucleotides, the CDR3 is TGTGCCAGCAGCTTAGTCCAGGAATACTCCTACAATGAGCAGTTCTTC. This chain links TRBV11-2 with TRBJ2-1; D unclear. V was clipped by 1 base and J by 0 bases, with 10 bases between them. Germline V gives CDR1 SGHAT, CDR2 FQNNGV. The CDR3 has 16 residues.

V gene TRBV19 combines with J gene TRBJ1-2; D is possibly TRBD1 (6 bases). There are 12 residues in the CDR3. Germline values: CDR1 LNHDA, CDR2 SQIVND (reference sequence). V was shortened by 6 bases and J by 7 bases, with 12 bases between the two germline ends. The CDR3 coding sequence is TGTGCCAGTAGGTCCGGGACAACTGGCTACACCTTC. Translation gives CASRSGTTGYTF.